These 28 T cell receptor beta chains share one sample of origin, sequenced in a study of OX40 agonist ivuxolimab in advanced cancers. The assay was immunoSEQ multiplex PCR, and TCRdb's table has in-frame clones only and misses some. The profile shows around 60,000 clones, around 77% of them singletons. The specimen comprised CD4+ or CD8+ T cells sorted from blood, sampled in a trial of the OX40 agonist ivuxolimab. Receptors were obtained from an adult with an advanced solid tumor such as melanoma, head and neck, liver or kidney cancer.

The gene calls are TRBV19 and TRBJ2-5, with D possibly being TRBD1 (6 bases). CDR3 length: 14 residues. Looked up from germline, CDR1 is LNHDA and CDR2 is SQIVND (reference sequence). V was shortened by 5 bases and J by 5 bases, with 15 bases between the two germline ends. In DNA, the CDR3 is TGTGCCAGTAGTTTTGGGGGCTCGGGGGAGACCCAGTACTTC. Translation gives CASSFGGSGETQYF.

The rearrangement uses TRBV5-1 and TRBJ2-5, with 7 bases that match TRBD1. The junction had 5 bases not matched to a gene; V was cut back by 4 bases and J by 5 bases. Germline assignment: CDR1 SGHRS and CDR2 YFSETQ. This CDR3 region has 13 residues. CDR3 bases: TGCGCCAGCAGCCCTGACAGGGACGAGACCCAGTACTTC. This gives the protein CASSPDRDETQYF.

This clone was recorded a few times. The J gene is TRBJ1-2, the V gene TRBV30; no clear D gene. The CDR3 sequence is 12 residues long. Per germline, CDR1 GTSNPN and CDR2 SVGIG (reference sequence). V dropped 4 bases and J dropped 1 base, with 7 bases sitting between them. Written as DNA, the CDR3 is TGTGCCTGGAAAGGCAATAACTATGGCTACACCTTC. This translates into CAWKGNNYGYTF.

This clone appeared a single time. J is TRBJ1-1 and V is TRBV5-6; D is unresolved. The CDR3 runs 12 residues. Germline V lookup: CDR1 SGHDT, CDR2 YYEEEE. The V end was cut by 0 bases, the J end by 8 bases, with 8 bases between. CDR3 DNA: TGTGCCAGCAGCTTGGCCGGGAGGGAAGCTTTCTTT. This gives the protein CASSLAGREAFF.

The J gene is TRBJ2-5, the V gene TRBV5-5, with D uncertain. Germline CDR1 is SGHKS and CDR2 is YYEKEE (reference sequence). The length of the CDR3 is 16 residues. V was clipped by 0 bases and J by 1 base, with 13 bases between them. CDR3 loop: CASSLGPLVGQETQYF. The CDR3 region has the DNA TGTGCCAGCAGCTTGGGGCCTTTAGTGGGCCAAGAGACCCAGTACTTC.

The V gene is TRBV7-2, the J gene TRBJ2-3; 8 bases are a match to TRBD2. The V gene end was trimmed by 2 bases and the J gene end by 5 bases; junction bases not matched to a gene: 6. The germline V gene has CDR1 SGHTA and CDR2 FQGNSA. CDR3 size: 15 residues. The CDR3 DNA is TGTGCCAGCAGCTTATTCGGCGGGGGGATAGATACGCAGTATTTT. This codes for CASSLFGGGIDTQYF.

This clone was counted only a few times. The CDR3 is CASSLLGQNNSPLHF. As DNA, the CDR3 is TGTGCCAGCAGTTTATTGGGACAGAATAATTCACCCCTCCACTTT. The rearrangement links TRBV28 to TRBJ1-6; 7 positions agree with TRBD1. The CDR3 is made up of 15 amino acids. Germline values: CDR1 MDHEN, CDR2 SYDVKM. Losses at the gene ends were 1 base for V and 5 bases for J; bases not matched to a gene: 2.

The chain carries TRBV29-1 and TRBJ2-3, with 7 bases that match TRBD2. The CDR3 is made up of 14 amino acids. Germline CDR1 reads SQVTM; CDR2 reads ANQGSEA. Trimming at V came to 2 bases and at J to 5 bases, leaving 7 bases not matched to a gene. CDR3: CSVELGGSGDTQYF. CDR3 coding DNA: TGCAGCGTTGAACTTGGCGGGAGCGGAGATACGCAGTATTTT.

In this sample, this clone is medium-sized. The chain is built from TRBV7-2 and TRBJ2-1; D perhaps matches TRBD2 (6 bases). V dropped 6 bases and J dropped 4 bases, with 16 bases sitting between them. CDR1 SGHTA and CDR2 FQGNSA come from the germline V gene. The CDR3 is 15 amino acids. For the CDR3, the DNA is TGTGCCAGCAGTCCGCGGGGCCCCTCATACAATGAGCAGTTCTTC. Its protein is CASSPRGPSYNEQFF.

This chain joins TRBV7-9 and TRBJ2-1; a weak D match, TRBD1 (5 bases). CDR1 and CDR2 (germline): SEHNR, FQNEAQ (reference sequence). CDR3 length: 15 amino acids. Trimming cost V 2 bases and J 4 bases, with 12 bases left between them. CDR3 residues: CASSLTLRQYNEQFF. Written as DNA, the CDR3 is TGTGCCAGCAGCTTAACTCTTCGACAGTACAATGAGCAGTTCTTC.

The CDR3 region has the DNA TGTGCCAGCAGCTTCCAGGATTCCTACGAGCAGTACTTC. The encoded protein is CASSFQDSYEQYF. The V gene is TRBV7-2, the J gene TRBJ2-7; D call uncertain. This CDR3 is 13 amino acids long. V was cut by 3 bases and J by 1 base, with 7 bases left in between. Germline-derived CDR1 and CDR2 are SGHTA and FQGNSA.

The gene calls are TRBV6-6 and TRBJ2-7; D possibly corresponds to TRBD1 (5 bases). CDR3 length equals 14 residues. Germline V gene data show CDR1 as MNHNY and CDR2 as SVGAGI (reference sequence). V shed 1 base and J shed 4 bases, with 11 bases lying between them. CDR3 bases: TGTGCCAGCAGTTACTTGGGGCTGGTATACGAGCAGTACTTC. As protein: CASSYLGLVYEQYF.

For this clone: The same CDR3 arises from other DNA sequences in this sample as well. The genes are TRBV5-1 and TRBJ2-7; TRBD1 matches 7 bases. V dropped 3 bases and J dropped 2; count of bases not matched to a gene: 2. The CDR3 sequence is 13 residues long. Germline V gene sequence: CDR1 SGHRS, CDR2 YFSETQ. CDR3 nucleotides: TGCGCCAGCAGCTCGGGACAGACCTACGAGCAGTACTTC. Encoded protein: CASSSGQTYEQYF.

The chain uses TRBV28 and TRBJ1-1; 7 nucleotides agree with TRBD1. Germline V lookup: CDR1 MDHEN, CDR2 SYDVKM. Trimming took 4 bases from V and 6 from J; bases not matched to a gene: 14. CDR3 size: 16 residues. For the CDR3, the DNA is TGTGCCAGCAGTTCCCAAAGCTGGACAGGTAGCCCTGAAGCTTTCTTT. Its translation: CASSSQSWTGSPEAFF.

The J gene is TRBJ2-5, the V gene TRBV2, with 8 bases aligning to TRBD2. Trimming removed 9 bases from V and 5 bases from J; junction bases left unmatched: 14. Germline CDR1 and CDR2: SNHLY and FYNNEI. CDR3 size: 15 residues. CDR3 in amino acids: CASGFGGAVVETQYF. As DNA, the CDR3 is TGTGCCAGTGGCTTCGGGGGGGCCGTAGTGGAGACCCAGTACTTC.

This chain connects TRBV9 to TRBJ2-3, with 11 bases identical to TRBD2. Germline CDR1 and CDR2: SGDLS and YYNGEE. J gave up 1 base and V 2 bases, and 6 bases lay outside the gene matches. The CDR3 consists of 17 residues. Here the CDR3 reads CASSVTSGGRGTDTQYF. The CDR3 DNA is TGTGCCAGCAGCGTCACTAGCGGGGGTCGGGGCACAGATACGCAGTATTTT.

The chain is built from TRBV19 and TRBJ2-3; 13 bases agree with TRBD2. Trimming took 2 bases from V and 0 from J; bases not matched to a gene: 2. This CDR3 spans 17 amino acids. Germline lookup yields CDR1 LNHDA and CDR2 SQIVND (reference sequence). The CDR3 reads CASSIPGLAGSTDTQYF. The CDR3, as DNA: TGTGCCAGTAGTATACCGGGACTAGCGGGGAGCACAGATACGCAGTATTTT.

V is TRBV7-8 and J is TRBJ1-5; unclear D gene. Trimming took off 1 base at V and 3 bases at J, with 7 bases between the two ends. The CDR3 contains 14 residues. Germline CDR1 SGHVS, CDR2 FQNEAQ. The CDR3 nucleotides read TGTGCCAGCAGCTTAGGCAGATTCAATCAGCCCCAGCATTTT. This translates into CASSLGRFNQPQHF.

By sample share, this clone is medium-sized (0.01 to 0.1%). The rearrangement joins TRBV2 to TRBJ1-2; 8 nucleotides match TRBD1. Germline V gene sequence: CDR1 SNHLY, CDR2 FYNNEI. The trim removed 8 bases at V and 8 bases at J, leaving 10 bases unmatched. The CDR3 has 13 amino acids. The CDR3 coding sequence is TGTGCCAGCGAGGCCCAGGGGGCCGGAGGCTACACCTTC. Its translation is CASEAQGAGGYTF.

This clone was counted a few times. The rearrangement links TRBV7-7 to TRBJ2-3; D call uncertain. The V gene's germline CDR1 is SSHAT and CDR2 FNYEAQ (reference sequence). The CDR3 consists of 15 residues. Trimming took off 7 bases at V and 2 bases at J, with 16 bases between the two ends. The CDR3 sequence: CASTIVPPHTDTQYF. CDR3 bases: TGTGCCAGCACTATTGTTCCCCCACACACAGATACGCAGTATTTT.

The V gene is TRBV7-9, the J gene TRBJ2-7; no clear D gene. V was cut by 5 bases and J by 5 bases, with 13 bases left in between. Germline V gives CDR1 SEHNR, CDR2 FQNEAQ (reference sequence). The CDR3 has 13 amino acids. The CDR3 region is CASSPADLNEQYF. The CDR3 DNA is TGTGCCAGCAGCCCCGCAGATCTGAACGAGCAGTACTTC.

The rearrangement joins TRBV9 to TRBJ1-1; D gene unclear. The germline V gene encodes CDR1 SGDLS and CDR2 YYNGEE. The CDR3 runs to 14 residues. V dropped 0 bases and J dropped 1 base, with 7 bases sitting between them. The CDR3 spells CASSVGVGNTEAFF. The CDR3 DNA is TGTGCCAGCAGCGTAGGGGTGGGGAACACTGAAGCTTTCTTT.

The chain employs TRBV6-5 and TRBJ2-7; TRBD2 agrees at 8 bases. CDR1 MNHEY and CDR2 SVGAGI come from the germline V gene. Losses at the gene ends were 3 bases for V and 2 bases for J; bases not matched to a gene: 9. This CDR3 contains 16 residues. CDR3 DNA: TGTGCCAGCAGTTATCAGGGTACTAGCGGTCCCTACGAGCAGTACTTC. Translating gives CASSYQGTSGPYEQYF.

This sequence joins TRBV7-3 and TRBJ2-1, with 15 bases identical to TRBD2. The CDR3 is 20 residues long. Germline V gene data show CDR1 as SGHTA and CDR2 as FQGTGA. V shed 4 bases and J 0 bases; nucleotides not matched to a gene: 10. The CDR3 DNA reads as TGTGCCAGCAGCTCCGGACTAGCGGGAGGGTATTATGGCTCCTACAATGAGCAGTTCTTC. Protein: CASSSGLAGGYYGSYNEQFF.

This clone has only a few counts. The chain is built from TRBV2 and TRBJ1-5; D uncertain. The CDR3 contains 16 residues. The germline V gene encodes CDR1 SNHLY and CDR2 FYNNEI. Trimming took off 6 bases at V and 0 bases at J, with 15 bases between the two ends. CDR3 amino acids: CASSREVLFSNQPQHF. The CDR3, as DNA: TGTGCCAGCAGCCGAGAGGTCCTCTTTAGCAATCAGCCCCAGCATTTT. Variable domain in full (rest from reference TRBV2 and TRBJ1-5): EPEVTQTPSHQVTQMGQEVILRCVPISNHLYFYWYRQILGQKVEFLVSFYNNEISEKSEIFDDQFSVERPDGSNFTLKIRSTKLEDSAMYFCASSREVLFSNQPQHFGDGTRLSIL.

This clone was observed a few times. The gene calls are TRBV7-2 and TRBJ1-2; maybe TRBD1 (5 bases). The CDR3 runs to 12 residues. V was clipped by 5 bases and J by 4 bases, with 8 bases between them. The germline gives CDR1 SGHTA, CDR2 FQGNSA. The CDR3: CASSGDLYGYTF. As DNA, the CDR3 is TGTGCCAGCAGCGGGGACCTCTATGGCTACACCTTC.

The V and J genes are TRBV28 and TRBJ1-2; unclear D gene. Per germline, CDR1 MDHEN and CDR2 SYDVKM. Trimming removed 7 bases at V and 0 bases at J, with 9 bases between. The CDR3 has 13 residues. The CDR3 DNA reads as TGTGCCAGCACCCTAGTAGCTAACTATGGCTACACCTTC. Its translation is CASTLVANYGYTF.

The rearrangement links TRBV6-5 to TRBJ1-1; weak D call: TRBD1 (5 bases). Looked up from germline, CDR1 is MNHEY and CDR2 is SVGAGI. The V end lost 6 bases, the J end lost 5 bases, and 16 bases lay between the germline ends. The CDR3 is 14 residues long. The CDR3 spells CASRKEGTATEAFF. In DNA, the CDR3 is TGTGCCAGCAGGAAGGAGGGGACGGCTACTGAAGCTTTCTTT.